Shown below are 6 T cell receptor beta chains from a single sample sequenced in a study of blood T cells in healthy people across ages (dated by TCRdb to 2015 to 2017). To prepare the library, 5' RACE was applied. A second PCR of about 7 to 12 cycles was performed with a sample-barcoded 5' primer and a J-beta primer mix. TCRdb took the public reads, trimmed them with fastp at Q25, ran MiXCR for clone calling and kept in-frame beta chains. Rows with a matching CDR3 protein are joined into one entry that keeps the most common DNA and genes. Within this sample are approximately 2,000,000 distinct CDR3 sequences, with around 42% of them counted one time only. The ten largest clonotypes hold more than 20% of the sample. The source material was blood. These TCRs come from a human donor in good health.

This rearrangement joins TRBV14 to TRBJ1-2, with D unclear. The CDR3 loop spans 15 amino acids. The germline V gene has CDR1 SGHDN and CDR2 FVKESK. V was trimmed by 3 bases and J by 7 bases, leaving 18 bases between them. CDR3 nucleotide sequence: TGTGCCAGCAGCCAGGGTTGGTACCCGGCTGGTGGCTACACCTTC. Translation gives CASSQGWYPAGGYTF.

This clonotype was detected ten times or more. The DNA of the CDR3 is TGCAGCGTTGGAGGGGGAGTAGCGGGCAACAATGAGCAGTTCTTC. Protein: CSVGGGVAGNNEQFF. This sequence joins TRBV29-1 and TRBJ2-1, with a possible D match to TRBD2 (7 bases). CDR1 and CDR2 from the germline V gene are SQVTM and ANQGSEA. V shed 4 bases and J shed 5 bases, with 18 bases lying between them. This CDR3 spans 15 amino acids.

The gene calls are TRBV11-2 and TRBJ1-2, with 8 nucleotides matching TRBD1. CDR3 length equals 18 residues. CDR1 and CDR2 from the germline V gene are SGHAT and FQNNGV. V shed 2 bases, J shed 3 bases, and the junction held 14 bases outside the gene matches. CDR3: CASSLRGTRDRSDYGYTF. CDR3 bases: TGTGCCAGCAGCTTACGCGGGACAAGGGACAGGTCGGACTATGGCTACACCTTC.

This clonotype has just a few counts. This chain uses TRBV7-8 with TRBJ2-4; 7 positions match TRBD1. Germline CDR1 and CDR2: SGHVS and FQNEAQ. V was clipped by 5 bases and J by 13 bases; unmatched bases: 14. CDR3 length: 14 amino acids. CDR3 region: CASSQRQGEGRQYF. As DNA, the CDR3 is TGTGCCAGCAGCCAGAGACAGGGCGAGGGTAGGCAGTACTTC.

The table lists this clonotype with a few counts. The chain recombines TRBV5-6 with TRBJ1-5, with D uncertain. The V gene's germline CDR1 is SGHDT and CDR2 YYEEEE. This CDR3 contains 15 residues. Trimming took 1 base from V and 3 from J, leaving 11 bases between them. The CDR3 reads CASSLKRSYNQPQHF. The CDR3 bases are TGTGCCAGCAGCTTGAAGCGGTCATACAATCAGCCCCAGCATTTT. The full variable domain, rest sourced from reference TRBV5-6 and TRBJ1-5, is DAGVTQSPTHLIKTRGQQVTLRCSPKSGHDTVSWYQQALGQGPQFIFQYYEEEERQRGNFPDRFSGHQFPNYSSELNVNALLLGDSALYLCASSLKRSYNQPQHFGDGTRLSIL.

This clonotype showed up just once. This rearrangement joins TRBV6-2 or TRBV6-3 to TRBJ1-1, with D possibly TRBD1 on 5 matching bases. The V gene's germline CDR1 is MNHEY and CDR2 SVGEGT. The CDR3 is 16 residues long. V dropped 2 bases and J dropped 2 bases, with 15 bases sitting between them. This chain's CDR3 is CASSYARGAPNTEAFF. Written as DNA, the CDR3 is TGTGCCAGCAGTTACGCCCGAGGGGCGCCTAACACTGAAGCTTTCTTT.